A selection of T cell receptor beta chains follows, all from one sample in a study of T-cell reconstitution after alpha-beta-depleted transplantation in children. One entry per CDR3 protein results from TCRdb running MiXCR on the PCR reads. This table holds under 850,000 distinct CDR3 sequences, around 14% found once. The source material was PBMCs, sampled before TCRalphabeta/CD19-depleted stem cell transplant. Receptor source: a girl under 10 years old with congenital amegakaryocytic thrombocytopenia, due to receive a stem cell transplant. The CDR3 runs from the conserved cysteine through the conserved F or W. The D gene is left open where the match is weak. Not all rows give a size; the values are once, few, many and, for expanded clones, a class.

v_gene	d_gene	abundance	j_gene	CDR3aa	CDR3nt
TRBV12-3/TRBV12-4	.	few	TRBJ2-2	CASSPEWVVGELFF	TGTGCCAGCAGTCCCGAATGGGTTGTCGGGGAGCTGTTTTTT
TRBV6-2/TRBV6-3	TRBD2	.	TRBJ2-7	CASSYPGLAGDEQYF	TGTGCCAGCAGTTACCCGGGACTAGCGGGAGACGAGCAGTACTTC
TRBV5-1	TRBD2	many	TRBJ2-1	CASSEWIAGGKANEQFF	TGCGCCAGCAGCGAATGGATAGCGGGAGGGAAAGCGAATGAGCAGTTCTTC
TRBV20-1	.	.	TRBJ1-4	CSASPGWDEKLFF	TGCAGTGCTAGTCCCGGGTGGGATGAAAAACTGTTTTTT
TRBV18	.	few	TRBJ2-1	CASSPPFLGLGDNEQFF	TGTGCCAGCTCACCACCGTTTCTCGGGCTAGGAGACAATGAGCAGTTCTTC
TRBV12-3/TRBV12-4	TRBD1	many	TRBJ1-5	CASSPHRGQPQHF	TGTGCCAGCAGTCCCCACAGGGGTCAGCCCCAGCATTTT
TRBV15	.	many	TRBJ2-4	CATEPLGGATKNIQYF	TGTGCCACCGAACCCCTTGGGGGGGCAACTAAAAACATTCAGTACTTC
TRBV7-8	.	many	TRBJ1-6	CASSFMAINSPLHF	TGTGCCAGCAGCTTTATGGCGATTAATTCACCCCTCCACTTT
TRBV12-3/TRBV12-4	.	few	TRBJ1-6	CASRNIRGPLHF	TGTGCCAGCAGAAACATTAGAGGGCCCCTCCACTTT
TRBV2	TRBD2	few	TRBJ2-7	CASSWNSGGPYEQYF	TGTGCCAGCAGTTGGAACAGCGGGGGTCCCTACGAGCAGTACTTC
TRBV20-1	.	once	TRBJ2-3	CSLAWTTTDTTQYF	TGCAGTCTCGCGTGGACTACGACAGATACTACGCAGTATTTT
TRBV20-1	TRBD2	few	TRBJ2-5	CSARDPSPITSGYQETQYF	TGCAGTGCTAGAGATCCGTCCCCAATTACTAGCGGGTACCAAGAGACCCAGTACTTC
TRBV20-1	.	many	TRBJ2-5	CSAREGRGQETQYF	TGCAGTGCTAGAGAGGGGCGGGGCCAAGAGACCCAGTACTTC
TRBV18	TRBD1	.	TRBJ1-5	CASSISGTGNQPQHF	TGTGCCAGCTCCATATCCGGGACAGGCAATCAGCCCCAGCATTTT
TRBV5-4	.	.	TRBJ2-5	CASRNRAEETQYF	TGTGCCAGCAGGAACCGGGCCGAAGAGACCCAGTACTTC
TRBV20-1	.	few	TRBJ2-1	CSATAGMVNEQFF	TGCAGTGCTACCGCGGGAATGGTCAATGAGCAGTTCTTC
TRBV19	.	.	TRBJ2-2	CASSIRSGLRTGELFF	TGTGCCAGTAGTATCCGTAGCGGTCTAAGAACCGGGGAGCTGTTTTTT
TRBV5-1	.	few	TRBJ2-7	CASSPRLNSYEQYF	TGCGCCAGCAGCCCGAGACTCAACTCCTACGAGCAGTACTTC
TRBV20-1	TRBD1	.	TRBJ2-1	CSAQRFDRDEQFF	TGCAGTGCCCAAAGGTTTGACAGGGATGAGCAGTTCTTC
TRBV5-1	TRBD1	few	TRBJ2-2	CASSPRTGGSSTGELFF	TGCGCCAGCAGCCCGAGGACAGGCGGGTCTAGTACCGGGGAGCTGTTTTTT
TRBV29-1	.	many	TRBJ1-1	CSALPFLQNTEAFF	TGCAGCGCCTTACCATTCCTTCAGAACACTGAAGCTTTCTTT
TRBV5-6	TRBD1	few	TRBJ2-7	CASSSTGTGSSYEQYF	TGTGCCAGCAGCTCAACCGGGACAGGGAGTTCCTACGAGCAGTACTTC
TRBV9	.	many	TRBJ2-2	CASSVDGGYTGELFF	TGTGCCAGCAGCGTAGATGGGGGATACACCGGGGAGCTGTTTTTT
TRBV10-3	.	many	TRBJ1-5	CAISESVSQPQHF	TGTGCCATCAGTGAGTCGGTCTCCCAGCCCCAGCATTTT
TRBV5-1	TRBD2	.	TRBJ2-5	CASSLDWGGQETQYF	TGCGCCAGCAGCTTGGATTGGGGGGGGCAAGAGACCCAGTACTTC
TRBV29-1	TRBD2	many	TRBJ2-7	CSVETSGDRSSYEQYF	TGCAGCGTTGAGACTAGCGGGGATAGGAGCTCCTACGAGCAGTACTTC
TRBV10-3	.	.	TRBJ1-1	CAISESLAPNTEAFF	TGTGCCATCAGTGAGTCTTTAGCGCCGAACACTGAAGCTTTCTTT
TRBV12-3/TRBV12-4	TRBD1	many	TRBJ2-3	CASSPGRGLTDTQYF	TGTGCCAGCAGTCCCGGAAGGGGGCTCACAGATACGCAGTATTTT
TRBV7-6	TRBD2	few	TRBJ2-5	CASSHIQTSAQETQYF	TGTGCCAGCAGCCATATTCAGACTAGCGCCCAAGAGACCCAGTACTTC
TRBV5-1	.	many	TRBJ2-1	CASKALNEQFF	TGCGCCAGCAAGGCTCTCAATGAGCAGTTCTTC
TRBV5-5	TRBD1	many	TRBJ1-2	CASSLGQGGYTF	TGTGCCAGCAGCTTGGGACAGGGGGGCTACACCTTC
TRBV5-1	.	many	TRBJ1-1	CASSLTGRSTEAFF	TGCGCCAGCAGCTTGACAGGGAGGTCGACTGAAGCTTTCTTT
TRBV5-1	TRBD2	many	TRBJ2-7	CASSWGLAETYEQYF	TGCGCCAGCAGCTGGGGACTAGCGGAAACCTACGAGCAGTACTTC
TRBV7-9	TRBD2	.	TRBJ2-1	CASSHLAGGKNEQFF	TGTGCCAGCAGCCACCTAGCGGGAGGGAAGAATGAGCAGTTCTTC
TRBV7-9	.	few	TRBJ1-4	CASSLGGYDEKLFF	TGTGCCAGCAGCTTAGGGGGGTATGATGAAAAACTGTTTTTT
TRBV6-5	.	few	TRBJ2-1	CASSYSYYNEQFF	TGTGCCAGCAGTTACTCTTACTACAATGAGCAGTTCTTC
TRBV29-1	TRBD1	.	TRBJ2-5	CSVEGLGQGAKGTQYF	TGCAGCGTTGAAGGCCTTGGACAGGGGGCCAAGGGGACCCAGTACTTC
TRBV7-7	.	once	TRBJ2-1	CASSHTPSTVEQFF	TGTGCCAGCAGCCATACGCCCTCCACGGTTGAGCAGTTCTTC
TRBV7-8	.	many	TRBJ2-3	CASSLGRGGTDTQYF	TGCGCCAGCAGCTTGGGCAGGGGAGGCACAGATACGCAGTATTTT
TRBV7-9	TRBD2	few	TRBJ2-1	CASTPGGAQQFF	TGTGCCAGCACCCCGGGGGGGGCACAGCAGTTCTTC
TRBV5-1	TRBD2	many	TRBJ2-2	CASSLDVAGDTGELFF	TGCGCCAGCAGCTTGGACGTAGCGGGGGACACCGGGGAGCTGTTTTTT
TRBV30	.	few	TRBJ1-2	CAWMVWTVGYTF	TGTGCCTGGATGGTCTGGACGGTTGGCTACACCTTC
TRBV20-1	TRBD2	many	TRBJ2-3	CSYSGRVLDTQYF	TGCAGTTACAGCGGGAGGGTTCTAGATACGCAGTATTTT
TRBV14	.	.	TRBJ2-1	CASSPQGPSAHNEQFF	TGTGCCAGCAGCCCCCAGGGGCCCAGCGCTCACAATGAGCAGTTCTTC
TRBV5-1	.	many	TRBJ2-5	CASSLEVTKETQYF	TGCGCCAGCAGCTTGGAAGTGACAAAAGAGACCCAGTACTTC
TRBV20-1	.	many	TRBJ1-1	CSARDAQRHMNTEAFF	TGCAGTGCTAGAGATGCCCAGCGCCATATGAACACTGAAGCTTTCTTT
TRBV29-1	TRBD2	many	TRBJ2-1	CTDERENYNEQFF	TGCACCGACGAGCGGGAGAACTACAATGAGCAGTTCTTC
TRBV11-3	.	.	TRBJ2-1	CASSPRFSGERNEQFF	TGTGCCAGCAGCCCCCGGTTTTCGGGGGAGCGTAATGAGCAGTTCTTC
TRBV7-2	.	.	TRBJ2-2	CATKWVANTGELFF	TGTGCCACCAAGTGGGTGGCGAACACCGGGGAGCTGTTTTTT
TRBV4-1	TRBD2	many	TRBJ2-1	CASSQDRASGRNEQFF	TGCGCCAGCAGCCAAGATCGGGCTAGCGGGAGGAATGAGCAGTTCTTC
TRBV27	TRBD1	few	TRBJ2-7	CASKTWTGPPGEQYF	TGTGCCAGCAAGACTTGGACAGGGCCCCCCGGCGAGCAGTACTTC
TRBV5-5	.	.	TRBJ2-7	CASSLALVRVGYEQYF	TGTGCCAGCAGCTTGGCCTTGGTTCGGGTAGGCTACGAGCAGTACTTC